The present T cell receptor (beta chain) was sequenced within a study of blood T cell repertoires in COVID-19. Repertoires were generated with immunoSEQ multiplex PCR, while TCRdb's copy carries only in-frame clones and drops some. Here the sample spans approximately 300,000 clones, around 90% being singletons. This CDR3 is 14 amino acids long. Germline CDR1 LGHDT, CDR2 YNNKEL (reference sequence). Trimming cost V 5 bases and J 4 bases, with 14 bases left between them. The sequenced sample consisted of PBMCs or T cells enriched from blood (not recorded which). The clonotype was recovered from a man between 60 and 70 years old who had recovered from COVID-19. V is TRBV3-1 (or the pseudogene TRBV3-2) and J is TRBJ1-2, with D perhaps TRBD1 (5 bases). The CDR3 loop reads CASSSEPRVYGYTF. The CDR3, as DNA: TGTGCCAGCAGCTCTGAACCCAGGGTCTATGGCTACACCTTC.